This TCR beta chain is drawn from a study of metastatic and nonmetastatic thyroid tumors. Study observations and caveats: A significant increase in TCR beta diversity was reportedly seen in malignant thyroid tumors relative to benign nodules, in blood and tumor.

No patient received treatment before thyroid surgery. In the authors' workflow: A classifier for distant metastasis in papillary thyroid cancer was constructed using CDR3 differences observed across clinicopathological groups. MiXCR reprocessed the PCR reads for TCRdb. These V and J calls are TCRdb output, not the study's own analysis. This sample yields tens of thousands of clones, of which about an eighth are seen a single time; 8.5% to 10% belongs to the top ten. The length of the CDR3 is 13 residues. Per germline, CDR1 MNHNS and CDR2 SASEGT. This clone was recorded at least ten times. Its antigen is unknown. A read error is possible here, since a much larger clone lies one base away.

The genes are TRBV6-1 and TRBJ2-1; 13 bases are shared with TRBD2. Source material: blood. This TCR derives from a male donor with papillary thyroid cancer or a benign thyroid nodule (not recorded which). Some clones in this sample may be carry-over from other donors' samples. DNA of the CDR3: TGTGCCGGCAGGGGGACTAGCGGGACGGAGCAGTTCTTC. Residues: CAGRGTSGTEQFF.